This T cell receptor (beta chain) was retrieved from a study of early T cells in non-severe SARS-CoV-2 infection. Each single cDNA molecule received a unique molecular identifier. Via MiXCR, TCRdb re-called the 5' RACE reads, giving one row per CDR3 protein. This sample has 30,000 or so distinct CDR3 sequences, with around 5% found just once. Study results and caveats: Anti-spike CD8 specificities were favored by VDJdb matching, whose results missed private and CD4 specificities.

This clonotype was detected many times. The antigen is not known. This receptor was obtained from an adult who was a healthcare worker with PCR-confirmed SARS-CoV-2 infection or an uninfected control (not recorded which). Sequencing was done on a sample of whole blood.

The CDR3 reads CASSLDTYGYTF. The CDR3 DNA is TGTGCCAGCAGCCTCGATACTTATGGCTACACCTTC. The J gene is TRBJ1-2, the V gene TRBV7-9; D is uncertain. V lost 5 bases and J 5 bases, leaving 9 bases between the germline ends. The CDR3 contains 12 residues. Germline lookup yields CDR1 SEHNR and CDR2 FQNEAQ (reference sequence).